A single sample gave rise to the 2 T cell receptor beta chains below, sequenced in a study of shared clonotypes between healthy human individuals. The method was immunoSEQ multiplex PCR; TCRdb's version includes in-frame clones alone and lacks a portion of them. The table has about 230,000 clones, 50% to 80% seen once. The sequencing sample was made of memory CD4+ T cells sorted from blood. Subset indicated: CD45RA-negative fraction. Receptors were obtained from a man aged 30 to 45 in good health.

CDR3 protein: CASSDNPRIQETQYF. The CDR3 DNA follows: TGTGCCAGCAGCGATAATCCCCGAATACAAGAGACCCAGTACTTC. The chain has TRBV2 and TRBJ2-5; D uncertain. This CDR3 region has 15 residues. V was pared by 6 bases and J by 2 bases, with 16 bases between. Germline V gene sequence: CDR1 SNHLY, CDR2 FYNNEI.

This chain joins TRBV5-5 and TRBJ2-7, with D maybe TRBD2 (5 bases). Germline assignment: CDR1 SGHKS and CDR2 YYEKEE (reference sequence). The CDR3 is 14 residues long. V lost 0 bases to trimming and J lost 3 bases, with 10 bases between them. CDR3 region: CASSLGSEDYEQYF. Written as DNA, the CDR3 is TGTGCCAGCAGCTTGGGTAGCGAGGACTACGAGCAGTACTTC.